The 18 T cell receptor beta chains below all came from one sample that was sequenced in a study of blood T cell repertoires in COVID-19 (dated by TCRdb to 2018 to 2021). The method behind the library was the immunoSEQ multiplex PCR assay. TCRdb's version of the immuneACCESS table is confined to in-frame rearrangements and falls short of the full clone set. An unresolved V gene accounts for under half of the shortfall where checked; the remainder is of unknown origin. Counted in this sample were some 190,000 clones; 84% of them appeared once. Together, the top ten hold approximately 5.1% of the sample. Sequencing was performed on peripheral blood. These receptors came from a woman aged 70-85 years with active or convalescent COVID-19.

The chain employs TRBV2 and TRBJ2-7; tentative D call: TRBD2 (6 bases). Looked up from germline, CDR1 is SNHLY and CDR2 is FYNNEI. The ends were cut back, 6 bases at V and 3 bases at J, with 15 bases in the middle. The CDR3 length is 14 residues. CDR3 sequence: CASRRRGANYEQYF. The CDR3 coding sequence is TGTGCCAGCAGGAGGAGGGGCGCCAACTACGAGCAGTACTTC. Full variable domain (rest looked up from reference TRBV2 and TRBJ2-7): EPEVTQTPSHQVTQMGQEVILRCVPISNHLYFYWYRQILGQKVEFLVSFYNNEISEKSEIFDDQFSVERPDGSNFTLKIRSTKLEDSAMYFCASRRRGANYEQYFGPGTRLTVT.

The CDR3 bases are TGTGCCAGCAGCCCCCAGGGACTCTCCTACGAGCAGTACTTC. Its protein product is CASSPQGLSYEQYF. This chain joins TRBV5-4 and TRBJ2-7; TRBD2 is a possible D gene (6 bases). The length of the CDR3 is 14 residues. V was shortened by 4 bases and J by 0 bases, with 11 bases between the two germline ends. Germline loops: CDR1 SGHNT, CDR2 YYREEE (reference sequence).

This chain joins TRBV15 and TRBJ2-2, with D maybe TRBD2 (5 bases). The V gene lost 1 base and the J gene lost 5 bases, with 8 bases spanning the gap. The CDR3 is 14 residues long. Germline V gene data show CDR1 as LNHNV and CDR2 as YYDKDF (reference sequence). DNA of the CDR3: TGTGCCACCAGCAGAGTGCGGGCAACCGGGGAGCTGTTTTTT. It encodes CATSRVRATGELFF.

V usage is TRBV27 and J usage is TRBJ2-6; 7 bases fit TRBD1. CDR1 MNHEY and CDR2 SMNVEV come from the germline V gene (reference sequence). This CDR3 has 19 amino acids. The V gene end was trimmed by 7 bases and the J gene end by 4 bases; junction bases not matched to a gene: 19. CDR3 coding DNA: TGTGCCAGCACCCAGGGGGTGTTCGACAGGGTAGCGGGGGCCAACGTCCTGACTTTC. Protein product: CASTQGVFDRVAGANVLTF.

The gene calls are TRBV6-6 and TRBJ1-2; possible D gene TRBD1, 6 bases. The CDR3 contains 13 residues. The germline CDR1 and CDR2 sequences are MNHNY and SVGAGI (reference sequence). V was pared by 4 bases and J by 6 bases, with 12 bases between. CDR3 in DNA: TGTGCCAGCAGTTCCTACGGACAGAATGGCTACACCTTC. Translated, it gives CASSSYGQNGYTF.

CDR3 protein: CASSATKTQYF. In DNA, the CDR3 is TGTGCCAGCAGCGCTACGAAGACCCAGTACTTC. The chain is built from TRBV2 and TRBJ2-5; D is undetermined. The germline CDR1 and CDR2 sequences are SNHLY and FYNNEI. V was clipped by 6 bases and J by 6 bases, with 8 bases between them. This CDR3 contains 11 residues.

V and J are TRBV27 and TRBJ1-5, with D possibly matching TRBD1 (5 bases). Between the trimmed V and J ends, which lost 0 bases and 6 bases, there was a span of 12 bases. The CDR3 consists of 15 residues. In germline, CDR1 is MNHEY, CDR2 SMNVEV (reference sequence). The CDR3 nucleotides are TGTGCCAGCAGTTTATCGAGCTGGGGCACTCAGCCCCAGCATTTT. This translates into CASSLSSWGTQPQHF.

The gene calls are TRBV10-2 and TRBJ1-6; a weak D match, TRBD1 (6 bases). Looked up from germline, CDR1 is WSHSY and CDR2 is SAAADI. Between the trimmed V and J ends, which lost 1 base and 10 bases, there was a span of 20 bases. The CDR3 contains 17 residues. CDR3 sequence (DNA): TGCGCCAGCAGTGAGTTATGGGTGGGGGCGCAAAGATCACCCCTCCACTTT. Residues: CASSELWVGAQRSPLHF.

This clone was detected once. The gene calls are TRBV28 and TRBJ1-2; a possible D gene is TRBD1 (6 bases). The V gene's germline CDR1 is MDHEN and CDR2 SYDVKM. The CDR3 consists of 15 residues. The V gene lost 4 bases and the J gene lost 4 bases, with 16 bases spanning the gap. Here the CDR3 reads CASSSPGEGFYGYTF. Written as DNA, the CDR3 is TGTGCCAGCAGTTCGCCAGGGGAGGGGTTCTATGGCTACACCTTC.

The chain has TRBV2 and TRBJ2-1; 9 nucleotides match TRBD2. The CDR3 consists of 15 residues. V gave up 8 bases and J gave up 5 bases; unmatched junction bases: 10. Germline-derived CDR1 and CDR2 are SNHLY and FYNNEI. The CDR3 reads CASVGEREVHNEQFF. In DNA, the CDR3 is TGTGCCAGCGTGGGGGAGCGGGAGGTTCACAATGAGCAGTTCTTC.

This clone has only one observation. CDR3 sequence: CASSLVASVSHYGYTF. CDR3 nucleotides: TGTGCCAGCAGCTTAGTCGCGAGTGTGAGTCACTATGGCTACACCTTC. The rearrangement links TRBV7-2 to TRBJ1-2; D remains ambiguous. V was shortened by 1 base and J by 3 bases, with 15 bases between the two germline ends. CDR3 length equals 16 residues. The germline gives CDR1 SGHTA, CDR2 FQGNSA. The whole variable domain, filled in from reference TRBV7-2 and TRBJ1-2, reads GAGVSQSPSNKVTEKGKDVELRCDPISGHTALYWYRQSLGQGLEFLIYFQGNSAPDKSGLPSDRFSAERTGGSVSTLTIQRTQQEDSAVYLCASSLVASVSHYGYTFGSGTRLTVV.

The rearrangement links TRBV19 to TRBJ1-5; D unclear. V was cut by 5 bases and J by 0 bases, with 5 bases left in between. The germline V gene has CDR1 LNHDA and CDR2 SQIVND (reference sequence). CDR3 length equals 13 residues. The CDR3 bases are TGTGCCAGTAGTCACTATAGCAATCAGCCCCAGCATTTT. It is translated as CASSHYSNQPQHF. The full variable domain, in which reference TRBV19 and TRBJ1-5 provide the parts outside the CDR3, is DGGITQSPKYLFRKEGQNVTLSCEQNLNHDAMYWYRQDPGQGLRLIYYSQIVNDFQKGDIAEGYSVSREKKESFPLTVTSAQKNPTAFYLCASSHYSNQPQHFGDGTRLSIL.

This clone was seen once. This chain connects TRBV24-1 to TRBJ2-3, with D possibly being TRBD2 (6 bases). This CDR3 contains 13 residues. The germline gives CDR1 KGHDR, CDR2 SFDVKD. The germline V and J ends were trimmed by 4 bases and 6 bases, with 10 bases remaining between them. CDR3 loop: CATSENLADTQYF. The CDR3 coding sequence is TGTGCCACCAGTGAGAATCTAGCGGATACGCAGTATTTT.

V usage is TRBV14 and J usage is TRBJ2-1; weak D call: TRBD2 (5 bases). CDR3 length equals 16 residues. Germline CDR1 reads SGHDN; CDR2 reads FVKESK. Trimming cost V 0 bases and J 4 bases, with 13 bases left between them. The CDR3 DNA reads TGTGCCAGCAGCCAAGATGGAGGTACAGCTTACAATGAGCAGTTCTTC. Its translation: CASSQDGGTAYNEQFF.

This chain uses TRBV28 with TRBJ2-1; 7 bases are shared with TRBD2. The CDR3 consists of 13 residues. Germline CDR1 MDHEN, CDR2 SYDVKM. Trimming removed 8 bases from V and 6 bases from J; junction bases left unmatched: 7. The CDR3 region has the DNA TGTGCCAGCGCCCGGGACTACCCCAATGAGCAGTTCTTC. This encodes CASARDYPNEQFF.

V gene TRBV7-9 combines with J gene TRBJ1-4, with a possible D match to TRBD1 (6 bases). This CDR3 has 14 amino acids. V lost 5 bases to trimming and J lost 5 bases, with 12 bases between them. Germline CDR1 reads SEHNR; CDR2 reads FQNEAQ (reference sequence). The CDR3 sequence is CASSEDRLNEKLFF. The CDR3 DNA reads TGTGCCAGCAGCGAAGACAGGTTGAATGAAAAACTGTTTTTT.

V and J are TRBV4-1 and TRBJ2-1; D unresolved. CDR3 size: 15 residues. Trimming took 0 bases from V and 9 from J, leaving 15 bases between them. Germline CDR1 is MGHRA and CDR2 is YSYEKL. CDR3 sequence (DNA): TGCGCCAGCAGCCAAGACCCGCGAAGTTTCCGTGAGCAGTTCTTC. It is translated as CASSQDPRSFREQFF.

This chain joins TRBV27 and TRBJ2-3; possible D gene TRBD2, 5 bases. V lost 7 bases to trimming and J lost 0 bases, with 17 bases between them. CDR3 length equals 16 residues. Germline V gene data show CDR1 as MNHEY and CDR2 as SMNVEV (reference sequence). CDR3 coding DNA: TGTGCCAGCACGCAATCCAGCGGAACTAGCACAGATACGCAGTATTTT. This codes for CASTQSSGTSTDTQYF.